This TCR beta chain was documented in a study of sequential checkpoint blockade in melanoma. Specified treatment: randomized to nivolumab then ipilimumab (arm A) or the reverse (arm B). Clones were read by immunoSEQ multiplex PCR, and TCRdb kept only the in-frame ones, dropping some. The top ten clones hold around 12% of a sample with fewer than 40,000 clones, 70% to 90% of them seen once. The CDR3 is 16 residues long. The junction had 8 bases not matched to a gene; V was cut back by 4 bases and J by 2 bases. From germline, CDR1 is ENHRY and CDR2 SYGVKD. The sample here was CD8+ T cells sorted from blood (inferred from file names), taken from a patient given nivolumab and ipilimumab in sequence. The chain has TRBV10-3 and TRBJ1-1, with 9 bases aligning to TRBD1. The sequence was obtained from a human donor with melanoma. The CDR3 coding sequence is TGTGCCATCAGTGGGCCGGGACAGGGTGTAAACACTGAAGCTTTCTTT. This gives the protein CAISGPGQGVNTEAFF.